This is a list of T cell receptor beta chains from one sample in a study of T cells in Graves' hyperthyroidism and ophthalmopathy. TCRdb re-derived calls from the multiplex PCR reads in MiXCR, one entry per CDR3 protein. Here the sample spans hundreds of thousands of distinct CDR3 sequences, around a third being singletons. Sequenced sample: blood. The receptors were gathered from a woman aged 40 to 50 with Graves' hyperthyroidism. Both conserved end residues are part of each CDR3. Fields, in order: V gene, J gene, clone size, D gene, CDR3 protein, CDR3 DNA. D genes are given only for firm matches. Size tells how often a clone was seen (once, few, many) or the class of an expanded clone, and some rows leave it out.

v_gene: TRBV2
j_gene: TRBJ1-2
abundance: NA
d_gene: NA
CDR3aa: CASRTPGAVYGYTF
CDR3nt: TGTGCCAGCAGGACCCCAGGGGCCGTCTATGGCTACACCTTC

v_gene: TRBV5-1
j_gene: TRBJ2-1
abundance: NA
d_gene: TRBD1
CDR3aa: CASSVTGAYNEQFF
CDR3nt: TGCGCCAGCAGCGTGACAGGGGCGTACAATGAGCAGTTCTTC

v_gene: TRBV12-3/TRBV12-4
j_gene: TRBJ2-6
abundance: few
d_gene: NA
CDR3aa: CASSFYGANVLTF
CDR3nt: TGTGCCAGCAGTTTTTACGGGGCCAACGTCCTGACTTTC

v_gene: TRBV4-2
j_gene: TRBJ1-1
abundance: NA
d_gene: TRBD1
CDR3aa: CASSQVLTTGITEAFF
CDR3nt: TGTGCCAGCAGCCAAGTTCTGACGACAGGGATCACTGAAGCTTTCTTT

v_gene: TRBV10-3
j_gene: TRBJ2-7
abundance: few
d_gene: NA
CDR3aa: CASSLSSREQYF
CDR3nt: TGTGCCAGCAGCCTGTCCTCACGGGAGCAGTACTTC

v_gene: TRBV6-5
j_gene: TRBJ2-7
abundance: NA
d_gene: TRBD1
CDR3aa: CASSYRDSFHEQYF
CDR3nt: TGTGCCAGCAGTTACAGGGACAGTTTCCACGAGCAGTACTTC

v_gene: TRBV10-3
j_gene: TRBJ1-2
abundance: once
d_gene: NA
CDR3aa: CAISEGFYGYTF
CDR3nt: TGTGCCATCAGTGAGGGATTCTATGGCTACACCTTC

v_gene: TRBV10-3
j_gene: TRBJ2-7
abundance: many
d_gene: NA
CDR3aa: CAISGGEYEQYF
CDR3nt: TGTGCCATCAGTGGAGGAGAGTACGAGCAGTACTTC

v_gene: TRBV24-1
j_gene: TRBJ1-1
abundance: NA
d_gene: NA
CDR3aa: CATSGSGMNTEAFF
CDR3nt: TGTGCCACCAGTGGTTCAGGAATGAACACTGAAGCTTTCTTT

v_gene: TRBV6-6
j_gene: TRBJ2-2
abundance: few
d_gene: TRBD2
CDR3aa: CASSYREGGELFF
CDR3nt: TGTGCCAGCAGTTACAGGGAGGGCGGGGAGCTGTTTTTT

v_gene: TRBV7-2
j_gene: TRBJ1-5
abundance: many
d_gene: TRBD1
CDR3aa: CASSLGTGGLQPQHF
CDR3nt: TGTGCCAGCAGCTTAGGGACAGGGGGCCTTCAGCCCCAGCATTTT

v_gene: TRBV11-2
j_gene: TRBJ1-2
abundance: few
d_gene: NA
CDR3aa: CASSSYRVSNYGYTF
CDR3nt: TGTGCCAGCAGCTCTTACAGGGTCTCTAACTATGGCTACACCTTC

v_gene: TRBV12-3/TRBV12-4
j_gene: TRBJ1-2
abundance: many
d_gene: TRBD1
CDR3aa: CASSFGRGRGGYTF
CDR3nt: TGTGCCAGCAGTTTCGGCAGGGGGCGAGGCGGCTACACCTTC

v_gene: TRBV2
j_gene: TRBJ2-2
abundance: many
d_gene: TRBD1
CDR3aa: CASRGTGAGELFF
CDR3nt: TGTGCCAGCAGGGGCACAGGGGCCGGGGAGCTGTTTTTT

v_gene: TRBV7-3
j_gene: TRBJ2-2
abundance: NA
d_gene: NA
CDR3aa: CASSLGSGTFNTGELFF
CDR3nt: TGCGCCAGCAGCCTCGGATCCGGGACTTTTAACACCGGGGAGCTGTTTTTT

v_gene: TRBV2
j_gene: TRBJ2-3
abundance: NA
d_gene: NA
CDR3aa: CASTGRRTDTQYF
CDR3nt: TGTGCCAGCACGGGGCGCAGAACAGATACGCAGTATTTT

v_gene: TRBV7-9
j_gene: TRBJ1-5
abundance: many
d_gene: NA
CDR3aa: CASSLSNNQPQHF
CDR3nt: TGTGCCAGCAGCTTAAGTAACAATCAGCCCCAGCATTTT

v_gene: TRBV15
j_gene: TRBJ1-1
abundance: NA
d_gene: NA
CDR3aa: CASSSPGVMNTEAFF
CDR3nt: TGTGCCAGCAGCTCCCCAGGGGTGATGAACACTGAAGCTTTCTTT

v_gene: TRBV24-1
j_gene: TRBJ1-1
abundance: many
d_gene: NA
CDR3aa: CATSARNTEAFF
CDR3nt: TGTGCCACCAGTGCAAGGAACACTGAAGCTTTCTTT

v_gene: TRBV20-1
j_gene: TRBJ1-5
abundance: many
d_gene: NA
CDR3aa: CSASGPDRGNQPQHF
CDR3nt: TGCAGTGCCTCGGGACCTGACAGAGGGAATCAGCCCCAGCATTTT

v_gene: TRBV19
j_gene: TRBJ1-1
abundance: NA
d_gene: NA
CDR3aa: CASSVYPGTVILGVTEAFF
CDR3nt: TGTGCCAGTAGCGTCTATCCCGGGACCGTTATATTAGGAGTTACTGAAGCTTTCTTT

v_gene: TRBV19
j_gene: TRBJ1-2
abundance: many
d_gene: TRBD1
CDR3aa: CATLDRADNYGYTF
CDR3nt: TGTGCCACCCTGGACAGGGCCGATAACTATGGCTACACCTTC

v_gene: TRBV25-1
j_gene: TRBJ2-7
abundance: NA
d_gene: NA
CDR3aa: CASSEWGRSSYEQYF
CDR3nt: TGTGCCAGCAGTGAATGGGGGAGGAGCTCCTACGAGCAGTACTTC

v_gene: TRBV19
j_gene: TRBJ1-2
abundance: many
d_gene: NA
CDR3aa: CASSTVDLSNYGYTF
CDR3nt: TGTGCCAGTAGTACCGTCGACCTATCTAACTATGGCTACACCTTC

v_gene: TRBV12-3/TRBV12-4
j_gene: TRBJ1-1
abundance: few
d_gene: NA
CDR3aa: CASSLDPGPGNTEAFF
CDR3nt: TGTGCCAGCAGTTTAGACCCCGGGCCGGGGAACACTGAAGCTTTCTTT

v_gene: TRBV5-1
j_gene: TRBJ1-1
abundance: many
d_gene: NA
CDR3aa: CASSFGEGRTEAFF
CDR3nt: TGCGCCAGCAGCTTCGGGGAAGGGAGGACTGAAGCTTTCTTT

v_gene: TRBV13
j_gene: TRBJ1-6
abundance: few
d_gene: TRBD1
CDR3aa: CASSNYRGGNSPLHF
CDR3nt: TGTGCCAGCAGCAACTACAGGGGCGGCAATTCACCCCTCCACTTT

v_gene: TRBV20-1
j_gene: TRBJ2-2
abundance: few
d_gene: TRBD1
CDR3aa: CSAQLQQGRKEEAGELFF
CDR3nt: TGCAGTGCTCAATTACAACAGGGGCGGAAGGAGGAAGCCGGGGAGCTGTTTTTT

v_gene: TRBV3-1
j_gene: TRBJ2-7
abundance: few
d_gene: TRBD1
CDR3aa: CASSQGGTAYEQYF
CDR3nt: TGTGCCAGCAGCCAAGGGGGGACAGCCTACGAGCAGTACTTC

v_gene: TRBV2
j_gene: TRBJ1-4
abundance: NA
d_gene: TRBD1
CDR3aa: CASSFGGTGREKLFF
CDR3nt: TGTGCCAGCAGTTTTGGGGGGACAGGGAGGGAAAAACTGTTTTTT

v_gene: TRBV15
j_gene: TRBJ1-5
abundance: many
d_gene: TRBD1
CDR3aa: CATSRRTGEVMPRHF
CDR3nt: TGTGCCACCAGCAGGCGGACAGGGGAAGTTATGCCCCGGCATTTT

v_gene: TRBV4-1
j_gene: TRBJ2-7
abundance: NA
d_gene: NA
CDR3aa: CASSQALIGFIDEQYF
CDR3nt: TGCGCCAGCAGCCAAGCTTTGATAGGGTTCATCGACGAGCAGTACTTC

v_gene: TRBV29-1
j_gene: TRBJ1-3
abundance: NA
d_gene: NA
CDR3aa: CSTQDPSGNTIYF
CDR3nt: TGCAGCACACAGGACCCCTCTGGAAACACCATATATTTT

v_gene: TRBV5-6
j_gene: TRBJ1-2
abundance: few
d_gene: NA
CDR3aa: CASSHGTGMGYGYTF
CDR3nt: TGTGCCAGCAGCCACGGGACCGGGATGGGGTATGGCTACACCTTC

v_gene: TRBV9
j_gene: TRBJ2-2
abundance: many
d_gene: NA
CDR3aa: CASSWAERTGELFF
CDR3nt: TGTGCCAGCAGTTGGGCAGAAAGGACCGGGGAGCTGTTTTTT

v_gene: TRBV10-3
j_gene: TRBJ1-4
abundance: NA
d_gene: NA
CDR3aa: CAISEQGQDEKLFF
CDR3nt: TGTGCCATCAGTGAACAGGGTCAAGACGAAAAACTGTTTTTT

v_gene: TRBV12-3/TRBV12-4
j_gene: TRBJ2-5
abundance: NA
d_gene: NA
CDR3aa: CASSLYGTAKETQYF
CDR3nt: TGTGCCAGCAGTTTGTACGGGACGGCTAAAGAGACCCAGTACTTC

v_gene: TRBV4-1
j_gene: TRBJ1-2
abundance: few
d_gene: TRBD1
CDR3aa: CASSTRTGANGYTF
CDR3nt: TGCGCCAGCAGCACCCGGACAGGGGCAAATGGCTACACCTTC

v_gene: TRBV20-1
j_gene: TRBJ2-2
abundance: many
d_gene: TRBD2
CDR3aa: CSARAGGNTGELFF
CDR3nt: TGCAGTGCTAGAGCGGGGGGGAACACCGGGGAGCTGTTTTTT

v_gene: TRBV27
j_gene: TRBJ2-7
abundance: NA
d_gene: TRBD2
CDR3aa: CASHPGGQPYEQYF
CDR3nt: TGTGCCAGCCACCCGGGGGGTCAACCCTACGAGCAGTACTTC

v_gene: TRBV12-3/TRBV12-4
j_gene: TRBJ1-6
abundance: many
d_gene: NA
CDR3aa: CASGPQGENSPLHF
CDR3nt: TGTGCCAGCGGTCCCCAGGGTGAAAATTCACCCCTCCACTTT

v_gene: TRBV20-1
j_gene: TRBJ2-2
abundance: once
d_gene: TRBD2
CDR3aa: CSARDLAGISRITGELFF
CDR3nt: TGCAGTGCTAGAGATCTAGCGGGAATTTCGAGGATCACCGGGGAGCTGTTTTTT

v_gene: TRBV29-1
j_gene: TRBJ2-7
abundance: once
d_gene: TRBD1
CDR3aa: CSVNGQGLHEQYF
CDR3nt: TGCAGCGTCAACGGACAGGGGTTACACGAGCAGTACTTC

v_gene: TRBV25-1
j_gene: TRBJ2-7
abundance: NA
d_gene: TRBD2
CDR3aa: CASSGGVEQYF
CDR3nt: TGTGCCAGCAGCGGGGGGGTCGAGCAGTACTTC

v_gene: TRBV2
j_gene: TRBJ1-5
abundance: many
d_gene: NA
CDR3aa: CATTRRDPGGPQHF
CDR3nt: TGTGCCACCACTCGACGGGACCCAGGCGGACCCCAGCATTTT

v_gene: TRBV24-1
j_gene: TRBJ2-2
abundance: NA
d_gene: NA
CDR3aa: CATSDGRTGELFF
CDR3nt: TGTGCCACCAGTGATGGCCGGACAGGGGAGCTGTTTTTT

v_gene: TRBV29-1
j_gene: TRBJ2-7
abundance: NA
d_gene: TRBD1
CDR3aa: CSVETDYRGEQYF
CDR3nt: TGCAGCGTTGAAACCGATTACAGGGGCGAGCAGTACTTC

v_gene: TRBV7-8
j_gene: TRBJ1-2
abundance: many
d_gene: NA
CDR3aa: CASSLGSGSYGYTF
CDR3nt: TGTGCCAGCAGCTTAGGGTCAGGGTCCTATGGCTACACCTTC

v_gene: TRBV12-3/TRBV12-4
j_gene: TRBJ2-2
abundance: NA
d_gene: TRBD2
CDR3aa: CASSPLTSGTGSGELFF
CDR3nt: TGTGCCAGCAGTCCCCTGACTAGCGGGACAGGTTCCGGGGAGCTGTTTTTT

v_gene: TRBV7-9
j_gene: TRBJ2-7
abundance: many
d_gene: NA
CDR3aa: CASSFLSDYEQYF
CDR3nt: TGTGCCAGCAGCTTTCTATCCGACTACGAGCAGTACTTC

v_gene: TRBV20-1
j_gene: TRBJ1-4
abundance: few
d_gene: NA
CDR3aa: CSASIREGYEKLFF
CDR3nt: TGCAGTGCTAGTATCAGGGAAGGGTATGAAAAACTGTTTTTT

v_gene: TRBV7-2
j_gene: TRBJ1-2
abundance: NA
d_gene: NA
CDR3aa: CASSLARVDGYTF
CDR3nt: TGTGCCAGCAGCTTAGCCAGGGTGGATGGCTACACCTTC